A selection of T cell receptor beta chains follows, all from one sample in a study of metastatic and nonmetastatic thyroid tumors. TCRdb re-called the PCR reads through MiXCR. The table lists more than 8,500 clones, 20% to 25% of them singletons. Material: adjacent normal tissue. Every receptor here comes from a female donor with papillary thyroid cancer or a benign thyroid nodule (not recorded which). Some clones in this sample may be carry-over from other donors' samples. CDR3s include the opening cysteine and the closing phenylalanine or tryptophan. The D gene is left open where the match is weak.

.,TRBV19,CASSLLGSHNAQFF
TRBD1,TRBV5-1,CASSLRDSYEKLFF
TRBD2,TRBV20-1,CSARDASAGAPGSYNEQFF
.,TRBV7-2,CACSLSYREQKLFF
.,TRBV6-1,CASRFGLEQFF
TRBD1,TRBV6-1,CASSPGTGGSYEQYF
TRBD2,TRBV6-1,CASAVTGGYTQYF
.,TRBV9,CASSVESPGDEQFF
TRBD1,TRBV7-2,CASSRGGTGGREQYF
.,TRBV24-1,CATSDGGGPETF
TRBD1,TRBV19,CASTAGQGGNSPLHF
.,TRBV28,CATKFPGQRNQPQHF
TRBD1,TRBV6-6,CASSYSAGGGEQFF
.,TRBV4-3,CASRYRVISSQPQHF
.,TRBV20-1,CSATNPGVGTQYF
TRBD1,TRBV5-1,CASSHRDRNYNEQFF
.,TRBV28,CASSITVTQAFF
TRBD2,TRBV6-1,CASMVAGGPYNEQFF
.,TRBV5-1,CASSLTAGPFGNTIYF
TRBD1,TRBV3-1,CASRQQGAENYGYTF
.,TRBV6-1,CASTQDSSGNTIYF
.,TRBV10-3,CAISEEGTHTDTQYF
.,TRBV12-3/TRBV12-4,CASSLHTQNTDTQYF
TRBD1,TRBV28,CASSLDRGRGNTIYF
.,TRBV5-8,CASSLGGGNYGYTF
.,TRBV6-2/TRBV6-3,CASRLWDRPANEQFF
TRBD1,TRBV11-3,CASSQRQGATGELFF
.,TRBV28,CASSLTGRSYEQYF
.,TRBV5-1,CASSQVSNYGYTF
.,TRBV27,CASSTIRELNTEAFF
.,TRBV4-1,CASSQSGVTEAFF
.,TRBV28,CASSWGADYGYTF
.,TRBV5-1,CASSVGGAETQYF
.,TRBV28,CASNQRPYEQYF
TRBD2,TRBV6-1,CASSEPSGSWNEQYF
.,TRBV5-4,CASSLYSNTGELFF
TRBD1,TRBV20-1,CSARAPGQLNEQFF
TRBD1,TRBV6-2/TRBV6-3,CASSPKGQGAVQPQHF
.,TRBV14,CASSQGVAYTF
TRBD1,TRBV6-2/TRBV6-3,CASSYDRGADETQYF
.,TRBV27,CASSLQSNQPQHF
TRBD2,TRBV20-1,CSAIILRGGGHTDTQYF
.,TRBV12-3/TRBV12-4,CASSLGGGVGEQYF
TRBD1,TRBV20-1,CSARVGGQGIYGYTF
.,TRBV30,CACLPRGLQPLSNQPQHF
.,TRBV6-5,CASSYSTLRGDYGYTF
.,TRBV6-6,CASSYTDFSLGSPLHF
.,TRBV20-1,CSARVPGPNEQFF
TRBD2,TRBV5-4,CASSLGSGSMGTGELFF
TRBD2,TRBV4-2,CASSQGGGDYNEQFF
.,TRBV27,CASSRRSSGANVLTF